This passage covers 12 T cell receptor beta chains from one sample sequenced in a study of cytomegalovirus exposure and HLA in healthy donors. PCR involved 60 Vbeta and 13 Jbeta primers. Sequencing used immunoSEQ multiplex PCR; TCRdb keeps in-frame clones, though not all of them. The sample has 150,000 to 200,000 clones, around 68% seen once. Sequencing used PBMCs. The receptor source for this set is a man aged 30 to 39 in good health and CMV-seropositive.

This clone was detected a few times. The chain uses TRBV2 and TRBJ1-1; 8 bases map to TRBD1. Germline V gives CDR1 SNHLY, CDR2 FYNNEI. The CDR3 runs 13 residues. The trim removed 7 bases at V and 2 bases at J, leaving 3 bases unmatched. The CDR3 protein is CASKGQGNTEAFF. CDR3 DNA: TGTGCCAGCAAAGGACAGGGTAACACTGAAGCTTTCTTT.

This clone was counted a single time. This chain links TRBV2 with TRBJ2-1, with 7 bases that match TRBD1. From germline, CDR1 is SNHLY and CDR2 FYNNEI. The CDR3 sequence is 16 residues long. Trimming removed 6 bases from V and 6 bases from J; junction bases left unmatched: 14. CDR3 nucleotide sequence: TGTGCCAGCAGCTCTCCCGACAGGGAAATCATCAATGAGCAGTTCTTC. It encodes CASSSPDREIINEQFF.

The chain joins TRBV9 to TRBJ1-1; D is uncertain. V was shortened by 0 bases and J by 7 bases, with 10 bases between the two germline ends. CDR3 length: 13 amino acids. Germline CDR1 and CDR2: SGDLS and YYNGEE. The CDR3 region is CASSVEPNREAFF. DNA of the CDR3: TGTGCCAGCAGCGTAGAGCCTAACCGTGAAGCTTTCTTT.

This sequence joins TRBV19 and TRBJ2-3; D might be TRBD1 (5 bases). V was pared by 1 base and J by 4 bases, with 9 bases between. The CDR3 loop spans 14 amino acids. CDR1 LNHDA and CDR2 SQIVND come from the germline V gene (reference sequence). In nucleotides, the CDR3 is TGTGCCAGTAGTATAGCCCTAGGGGCAGATACGCAGTATTTT. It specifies CASSIALGADTQYF.

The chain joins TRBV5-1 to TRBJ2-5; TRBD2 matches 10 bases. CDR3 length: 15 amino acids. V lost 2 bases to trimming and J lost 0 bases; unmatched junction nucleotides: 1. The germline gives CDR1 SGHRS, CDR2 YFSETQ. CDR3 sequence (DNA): TGCGCCAGCAGCTTACTAGCGGGAAACCAAGAGACCCAGTACTTC. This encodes CASSLLAGNQETQYF.

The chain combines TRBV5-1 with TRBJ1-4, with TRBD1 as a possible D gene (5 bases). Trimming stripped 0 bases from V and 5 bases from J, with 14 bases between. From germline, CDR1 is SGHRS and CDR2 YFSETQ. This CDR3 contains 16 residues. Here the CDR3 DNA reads TGCGCCAGCAGCTTGGTCGCAGGGCTCTTGAATGAAAAACTGTTTTTT. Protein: CASSLVAGLLNEKLFF.

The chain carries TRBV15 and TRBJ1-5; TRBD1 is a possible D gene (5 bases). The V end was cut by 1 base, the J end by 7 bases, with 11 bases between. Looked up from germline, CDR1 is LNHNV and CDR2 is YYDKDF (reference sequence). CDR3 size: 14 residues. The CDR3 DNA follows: TGTGCCACCAGCAGAGGGGGGGTTGACCAGCCCCAGCATTTT. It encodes CATSRGGVDQPQHF. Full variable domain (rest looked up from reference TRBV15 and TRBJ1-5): DAMVIQNPRYQVTQFGKPVTLSCSQTLNHNVMYWYQQKSSQAPKLLFHYYDKDFNNEADTPDNFQSRRPNTSFCFLDIRSPGLGDTAMYLCATSRGGVDQPQHFGDGTRLSIL.

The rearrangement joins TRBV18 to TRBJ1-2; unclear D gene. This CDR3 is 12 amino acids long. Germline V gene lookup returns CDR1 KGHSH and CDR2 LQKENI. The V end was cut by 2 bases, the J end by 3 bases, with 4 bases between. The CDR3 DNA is TGTGCCAGCTCACCATCGGACTATGGCTACACCTTC. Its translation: CASSPSDYGYTF.

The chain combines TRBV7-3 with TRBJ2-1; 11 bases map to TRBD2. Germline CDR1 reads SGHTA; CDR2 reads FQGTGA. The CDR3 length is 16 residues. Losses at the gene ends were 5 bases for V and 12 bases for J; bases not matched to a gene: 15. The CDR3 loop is CASSPPGLAGGMVQFF. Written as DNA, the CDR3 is TGTGCCAGCAGCCCACCTGGGCTAGCGGGAGGTATGGTGCAGTTCTTC.

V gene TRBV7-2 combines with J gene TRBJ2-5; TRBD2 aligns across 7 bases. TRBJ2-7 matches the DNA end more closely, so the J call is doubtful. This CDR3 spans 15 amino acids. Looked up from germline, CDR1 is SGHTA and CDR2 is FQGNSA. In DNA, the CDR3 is TGTGCCAGCAGTCAGCGGGGTAGCGACTCCTACGAGCAGTACTTC. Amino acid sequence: CASSQRGSDSYEQYF.

The CDR3 bases are TGCGCCAGCAGCCCACAGGGAGACTATGGCTACACCTTC. Translation gives CASSPQGDYGYTF. The chain has TRBV5-1 and TRBJ1-2, with D perhaps TRBD1 (6 bases). CDR1 is SGHRS and CDR2 is YFSETQ in the germline V gene. The CDR3 has 13 residues. Trimming left V 4 bases short and J 3 bases short, with 10 bases between.

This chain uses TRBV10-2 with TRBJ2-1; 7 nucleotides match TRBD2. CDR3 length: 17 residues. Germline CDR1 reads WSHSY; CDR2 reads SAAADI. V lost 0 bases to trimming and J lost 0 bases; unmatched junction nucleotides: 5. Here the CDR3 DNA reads TGCGCCAGCAGTGAGTCGCCTCGGGACTACTCCTACAATGAGCAGTTCTTC. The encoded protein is CASSESPRDYSYNEQFF.